This passage covers 12 T cell receptor beta chains from one sample sequenced in a study of blood T cell repertoires in COVID-19. Sequencing used immunoSEQ multiplex PCR; TCRdb keeps in-frame clones, though not all of them. The table has roughly 340,000 clones, around 87% seen once; the top ten hold 1.5% to 2%. Specimen: PBMCs or T cells enriched from blood (not recorded which). The receptors were sampled from a man aged 40-50 years in a cohort exposed to, infected with or recovered from COVID-19 (not recorded which).

V is TRBV3-1 (or the pseudogene TRBV3-2) and J is TRBJ2-7; perhaps TRBD1 as D (6 bases). CDR1 and CDR2 from the germline V gene are LGHDT and YNNKEL (reference sequence). V lost 5 bases, J lost 2 bases, and 7 bases lay in between. The CDR3 covers 12 residues. CDR3 loop: CASSRDTYEQYF. The CDR3 DNA sequence: TGTGCCAGCAGCAGGGACACCTACGAGCAGTACTTC.

The CDR3 region has the DNA TGTGCCAGCAGTTTGGCAGGGGTGAAGACTGGCTACACCTTC. This gives the protein CASSLAGVKTGYTF. This chain uses TRBV6-5 with TRBJ1-2; weak D call: TRBD1 (6 bases). Germline V gene data show CDR1 as MNHEY and CDR2 as SVGAGI. The V end was cut by 4 bases, the J end by 7 bases, with 16 bases between. CDR3 length: 14 amino acids.

The rearrangement links TRBV10-3 to TRBJ1-4; D call uncertain. Germline CDR1 and CDR2: ENHRY and SYGVKD. The CDR3 has 14 amino acids. The ends were cut back, 0 bases at V and 5 bases at J, with 7 bases in the middle. CDR3 residues: CAISESSENEKLFF. The CDR3 DNA reads as TGTGCCATCAGTGAGTCGTCGGAGAATGAAAAACTGTTTTTT.

This sequence joins TRBV5-1 and TRBJ1-4; the match to TRBD1 covers 8 bases. Trimming took 4 bases from V and 3 from J; bases not matched to a gene: 5. The germline V gene has CDR1 SGHRS and CDR2 YFSETQ. This CDR3 has 15 amino acids. CDR3 sequence reads: CASSTDRGPNEKLFF. For the CDR3, the DNA is TGCGCCAGCAGCACAGACAGGGGACCTAATGAAAAACTGTTTTTT. Together with reference TRBV5-1 and TRBJ1-4, the CDR3 gives the full variable domain: KAGVTQTPRYLIKTRGQQVTLSCSPISGHRSVSWYQQTPGQGLQFLFEYFSETQRNKGNFPGRFSGRQFSNSRSEMNVSTLELGDSALYLCASSTDRGPNEKLFFGSGTQLSVL.

The chain has TRBV5-1 and TRBJ2-7, with 11 bases matching TRBD2. The CDR3 has 18 amino acids. Germline V CDR1 and CDR2: SGHRS, YFSETQ. The trim removed 0 bases at V and 5 bases at J, leaving 13 bases unmatched. CDR3 protein: CASSLVTSGSWGTNEQYF. The CDR3 region has the DNA TGCGCCAGCAGCTTGGTTACTAGCGGGAGTTGGGGGACTAACGAGCAGTACTTC.

V and J are TRBV3-1 (or the pseudogene TRBV3-2) and TRBJ2-3, with D perhaps TRBD1 (6 bases). Trimming cost V 4 bases and J 5 bases, with 10 bases left between them. Per the germline V gene, CDR1 is LGHDT and CDR2 is YNNKEL (reference sequence). This CDR3 has 13 residues. The CDR3 loop reads CASSRQAQDTQYF. CDR3 in DNA: TGTGCCAGCAGCCGACAGGCGCAAGATACGCAGTATTTT.

This chain uses TRBV28 with TRBJ1-6, with 8 positions matching TRBD1. V shed 4 bases and J 7 bases; nucleotides not matched to a gene: 6. CDR1 and CDR2 (germline): MDHEN, SYDVKM. The CDR3 runs 15 residues. CDR3 amino acids: CASSSGQGRNSPLHF. The CDR3 bases are TGTGCCAGCAGTTCCGGACAGGGACGAAATTCACCCCTCCACTTT.

V usage is TRBV27 and J usage is TRBJ2-7, with TRBD1 identical over 7 bases. V shed 6 bases and J 2 bases; nucleotides not matched to a gene: 7. Germline assignment: CDR1 MNHEY and CDR2 SMNVEV (reference sequence). The CDR3 contains 14 residues. CDR3 loop: CASRSNRGTYEQYF. The CDR3 DNA follows: TGTGCCAGCAGAAGTAACAGGGGTACCTACGAGCAGTACTTC.

This clone was counted once. The chain recombines TRBV18 with TRBJ2-2; 9 bases map to TRBD2. Germline CDR1 is KGHSH and CDR2 is LQKENI. V was pared by 0 bases and J by 8 bases, with 4 bases of the junction left unmatched. The CDR3 runs 15 residues. This CDR3 is CASSPPGLAGGELFF. CDR3 coding DNA: TGTGCCAGCTCACCACCGGGACTAGCCGGAGGGGAGCTGTTTTTT.

The J gene is TRBJ2-1, the V gene TRBV5-1; unclear D gene. The CDR3 is 11 amino acids. Germline CDR1 SGHRS, CDR2 YFSETQ. Trimming removed 2 bases at V and 10 bases at J, with 7 bases between. CDR3 bases: TGCGCCAGCAGCTTAGCCTGGGAGCAGTTCTTC. It translates to CASSLAWEQFF.

The CDR3 reads CASSSTTGKVGETQYF. The CDR3 DNA reads TGTGCCAGCAGTTCAACGACAGGGAAGGTCGGAGAGACCCAGTACTTC. V usage is TRBV28 and J usage is TRBJ2-5; 7 nucleotides agree with TRBD1. After removal of 4 bases from V and 4 bases from J, the junction contained 12 bases not matched to a gene. The germline V gene encodes CDR1 MDHEN and CDR2 SYDVKM. The CDR3 spans 16 residues. Full variable domain (remainder filled in from reference TRBV28 and TRBJ2-5): DVKVTQSSRYLVKRTGEKVFLECVQDMDHENMFWYRQDPGLGLRLIYFSYDVKMKEKGDIPEGYSVSREKKERFSLILESASTNQTSMYLCASSSTTGKVGETQYFGPGTRLLVL.

This clone was picked up one time. CDR3: CASRRDRGFGRAEAFF. The DNA of the CDR3 is TGTGCCAGCAGGCGGGACAGGGGGTTCGGGCGGGCTGAAGCTTTCTTT. This rearrangement joins TRBV2 to TRBJ1-1; 11 bases match TRBD1. Germline lookup yields CDR1 SNHLY and CDR2 FYNNEI. The CDR3 contains 16 residues. V shed 6 bases, J shed 6 bases, and the junction held 12 bases outside the gene matches.